The T cell receptor (beta chain) described here comes from a study of T-cell reconstitution after alpha-beta-depleted transplantation in children. Study-wide findings and caveats: Some patients owed their high day-60 TCRbeta diversity to surviving recipient T cells and thymic progenitors. The main origin of T-cell counts and diversity one year after transplant was newly produced T cells. Expanded graft clones numbering several hundred reportedly gave rise to alpha-beta T cells about two months after transplant.

Germline V lookup: CDR1 SGHAT, CDR2 FQNNGV. Trimming pared 6 bases from V and 1 base from J, leaving 23 bases between. The length of the CDR3 is 18 residues. For TCRbeta, the library was prepared with unique molecular identifiers. Via MiXCR, TCRdb re-called the PCR reads, giving one row per CDR3 protein. The sample contains hundreds of thousands of distinct CDR3 sequences, more than 20% of which appear only once. To note about this clonotype: What it recognizes is unknown.

The TCR was taken from a female patient younger than 10 who had a stem cell transplant for congenital amegakaryocytic thrombocytopenia, so the T cells may come from the graft donor. The sample in question was PBMCs, mostly from graft donor cells, obtained 360 days after TCRalphabeta/CD19-depleted stem cell transplant. The chain carries TRBV11-2 and TRBJ2-3; the D gene is possibly TRBD1 (6 bases). This chain's CDR3 is CASRLGTMVGPGTDTQYF. CDR3 sequence (DNA): TGTGCCAGCAGACTGGGGACAATGGTAGGGCCAGGCACAGATACGCAGTATTTT.